Shown below are 26 T cell receptor beta chains from a single sample sequenced in a study of long-term antiretroviral therapy in people with HIV. An immunoSEQ assay, version v3.0, was performed at survey level. Data came from immunoSEQ multiplex PCR; TCRdb stores just in-frame clones and leaves some out. Altogether roughly 20,000 clones are present, 79% being singletons, with the ten largest covering just under 9.5%. This material consisted of unsorted PBMCs, taken 4.1 years after starting antiretroviral therapy. The receptors shown here come from a woman aged 40 to 55 with HIV.

The V gene is TRBV10-1, the J gene TRBJ1-1, with D unclear. V lost 3 bases and J 0 bases, leaving 11 bases between the germline ends. The CDR3 contains 15 residues. CDR1 and CDR2 from the germline V gene are WNHNN and SYGVQD (reference sequence). CDR3 DNA: TGCGCCAGCAGTGACCCCAGAAATGTGAACACTGAAGCTTTCTTT. This sequence encodes CASSDPRNVNTEAFF.

This chain links TRBV7-9 with TRBJ1-1; 7 bases are shared with TRBD1. V was clipped by 5 bases and J by 5 bases; unmatched bases: 11. The CDR3 is made up of 15 amino acids. CDR1 and CDR2 from the germline V gene are SEHNR and FQNEAQ (reference sequence). CDR3 in amino acids: CASSPRQGGGTEAFF. Written as DNA, the CDR3 is TGTGCCAGCAGCCCCCGACAGGGAGGGGGGACTGAAGCTTTCTTT. Based on the CDR3 plus reference TRBV7-9 and TRBJ1-1, the full variable domain is DTGVSQNPRHKITKRGQNVTFRCDPISEHNRLYWYRQTLGQGPEFLTYFQNEAQLEKSRLLSDRFSAERPKGSFSTLEIQRTEQGDSAMYLCASSPRQGGGTEAFFGQGTRLTVV.

The J gene is TRBJ2-7, the V gene TRBV20-1; D is ambiguous. From germline, CDR1 is DFQATT and CDR2 SNEGSKA (reference sequence). V was trimmed by 4 bases and J by 2 bases, leaving 6 bases between them. The CDR3 consists of 11 residues. For the CDR3, the DNA is TGCAGTGCTAACCGGGCCTACGAGCAGTACTTC. Translated, it gives CSANRAYEQYF.

The chain recombines TRBV7-6 with TRBJ2-7; 9 bases match TRBD2. Looked up from germline, CDR1 is SGHVS and CDR2 is FNYEAQ. The CDR3 is made up of 15 amino acids. With 1 base clipped from V and 5 bases from J, the junction kept 6 bases outside the gene matches. CDR3 in DNA: TGTGCCAGCAGCTTAGTTCAAGCGGGGGGTGACGAGCAGTACTTC. Its translation is CASSLVQAGGDEQYF.

V usage is TRBV29-1 and J usage is TRBJ2-1, with 7 bases that match TRBD2. J was trimmed by 5 bases and V by 5 bases; bases with no gene match: 9. The CDR3 extends over 14 amino acids. From germline, CDR1 is SQVTM and CDR2 ANQGSEA. The CDR3 spells CSVPAGFRDNEQFF. The CDR3 nucleotides read TGCAGCGTTCCAGCGGGATTCCGGGACAATGAGCAGTTCTTC.

The chain combines TRBV30 with TRBJ1-2, with D perhaps matching TRBD1 (6 bases). From germline, CDR1 is GTSNPN and CDR2 SVGIG (reference sequence). This CDR3 region has 14 residues. V was clipped by 1 base and J by 7 bases, with 16 bases between them. The DNA for the CDR3 is TGTGCCTGGAGTGGTTACAGGGAAAGGAGTGGCTACACCTTC. It encodes CAWSGYRERSGYTF.

The chain carries TRBV7-8 and TRBJ2-7; D is uncertain. Trimming left V 5 bases short and J 2 bases short, with 7 bases between. The CDR3 has 12 amino acids. CDR1 is SGHVS, CDR2 FQNEAQ, per germline. Here the CDR3 DNA reads TGTGCCAGCAGCCTCGATACCTACGAGCAGTACTTC. Translated, it gives CASSLDTYEQYF.

This clone was recorded only once. The chain links TRBV18 to TRBJ1-2; 7 bases line up with TRBD1. The germline V gene has CDR1 KGHSH and CDR2 LQKENI. The CDR3 is 14 residues long. V was clipped by 2 bases and J by 6 bases; unmatched bases: 6. CDR3 residues: CASSPTIQGDGYTF. The CDR3 DNA sequence: TGTGCCAGCTCACCAACGATCCAGGGGGATGGCTACACCTTC.

This clone appeared once. The chain combines TRBV5-1 with TRBJ2-4, with 7 bases lining up with TRBD1. This CDR3 region has 13 residues. The V segment lost 5 bases and the J segment 7 bases; nucleotides outside the gene matches: 6. Germline V CDR1 and CDR2: SGHRS, YFSETQ. The CDR3 region is CASRKVQGNIQYF. The CDR3 nucleotides are TGCGCCAGCAGGAAGGTACAGGGGAACATTCAGTACTTC.

The chain links TRBV2 to TRBJ2-1; possibly TRBD2 for D (6 bases). The CDR3 has 16 residues. Germline V CDR1 and CDR2: SNHLY, FYNNEI. The germline V and J ends were trimmed by 1 base and 4 bases, with 14 bases remaining between them. The CDR3 bases are TGTGCCAGCAGTGAAGTTGGGTCGGGAGCGTACAATGAGCAGTTCTTC. As protein: CASSEVGSGAYNEQFF.

The V call is TRBV6-6, the J call TRBJ2-5; 10 positions agree with TRBD2. CDR3 length equals 16 residues. V gave up 2 bases and J gave up 2 bases; unmatched junction bases: 5. Germline V gene data show CDR1 as MNHNY and CDR2 as SVGAGI (reference sequence). The CDR3 is CASSYGPSGGQETQYF. Written as DNA, the CDR3 is TGTGCCAGCAGTTACGGGCCTAGCGGGGGACAAGAGACCCAGTACTTC.

The chain has TRBV14 and TRBJ2-3, with a weak D call TRBD2 (5 bases). The V and J ends lost 4 bases and 5 bases respectively, with 13 bases between them. CDR3 size: 14 residues. The germline V gene encodes CDR1 SGHDN and CDR2 FVKESK. The CDR3: CASSPLGIRDTQYF. DNA of the CDR3: TGTGCCAGCAGCCCCCTCGGGATCCGAGATACGCAGTATTTT.

The chain has TRBV9 and TRBJ2-3, with a possible D match to TRBD2 (6 bases). In germline, CDR1 is SGDLS, CDR2 YYNGEE. The CDR3 totals 17 residues. Deletions cut 0 bases from V and 1 base from J, with 15 bases between. CDR3: CASSVVPGTLGTDTQYF. The CDR3 bases are TGTGCCAGCAGCGTAGTTCCGGGGACTCTAGGCACAGATACGCAGTATTTT.

The DNA of the CDR3 is TGTGCCAGCAGCTTACCAGACAGCGATCAGCCCCAGCATTTT. Its translation: CASSLPDSDQPQHF. The chain has TRBV7-9 and TRBJ1-5; a possible D gene is TRBD1 (5 bases). The CDR3 totals 14 residues. Germline assignment: CDR1 SEHNR and CDR2 FQNEAQ (reference sequence). Trimming removed 2 bases at V and 5 bases at J, with 10 bases between. Looking up the rest from reference TRBV7-9 and TRBJ1-5 gives the full variable domain: DTGVSQNPRHKITKRGQNVTFRCDPISEHNRLYWYRQTLGQGPEFLTYFQNEAQLEKSRLLSDRFSAERPKGSFSTLEIQRTEQGDSAMYLCASSLPDSDQPQHFGDGTRLSIL.

The V and J genes are TRBV7-9 and TRBJ2-7; 12 nucleotides match TRBD2. The germline V gene encodes CDR1 SEHNR and CDR2 FQNEAQ (reference sequence). V lost 4 bases to trimming and J lost 3 bases; unmatched junction nucleotides: 7. The CDR3 has 16 amino acids. The chain's CDR3 is CASSSGLAGSFYEQYF. DNA for the CDR3: TGTGCCAGCAGCTCCGGACTAGCGGGATCATTCTACGAGCAGTACTTC. The full variable domain, in which reference TRBV7-9 and TRBJ2-7 provide the parts outside the CDR3, is DTGVSQNPRHKITKRGQNVTFRCDPISEHNRLYWYRQTLGQGPEFLTYFQNEAQLEKSRLLSDRFSAERPKGSFSTLEIQRTEQGDSAMYLCASSSGLAGSFYEQYFGPGTRLTVT.

V gene TRBV27 combines with J gene TRBJ2-1, with TRBD1 as a possible D gene (6 bases). This CDR3 region has 14 residues. Trimming left V 6 bases short and J 12 bases short, with 21 bases between. Germline V lookup: CDR1 MNHEY, CDR2 SMNVEV (reference sequence). CDR3 residues: CASRLGQNFQGQFF. The CDR3 nucleotides are TGTGCCAGCAGATTAGGACAGAATTTTCAGGGGCAGTTCTTC.

CDR3 sequence (DNA): TGTGCCAGCAGCTTAGTTGTGGGGGGGGCCACAGATACGCAGTATTTT. It codes for CASSLVVGGATDTQYF. This chain links TRBV7-9 with TRBJ2-3; possibly TRBD2 for D (7 bases). The V gene's germline CDR1 is SEHNR and CDR2 FQNEAQ (reference sequence). The CDR3 consists of 16 residues. V lost 1 base and J lost 2, with 13 bases in between.

V and J are TRBV11-3 and TRBJ2-5; D call uncertain. This CDR3 has 15 amino acids. Trimming shortened V by 2 bases and J by 2 bases, and 12 bases separated the two germline ends. Germline values: CDR1 SGHNT, CDR2 YENEEA. The CDR3 DNA is TGTGCCAGCAGCTTACCCTTTGTCGGTCAAGAGACCCAGTACTTC. Its protein is CASSLPFVGQETQYF.

This clone was detected only once. The V call is TRBV13, the J call TRBJ2-5; perhaps TRBD1 as D (5 bases). CDR1 is PRHDT, CDR2 FYEKMQ, per germline (reference sequence). CDR3 length equals 14 residues. Deletions cut 5 bases from V and 1 base from J, with 11 bases between. The CDR3 loop reads CASSRRDSQETQYF. In DNA, the CDR3 is TGTGCCAGCAGCCGCCGAGACAGCCAAGAGACCCAGTACTTC.

This clone was seen only a few times. The rearrangement joins TRBV7-9 to TRBJ1-4, with D unclear. CDR3 length: 14 residues. Trimming shortened V by 8 bases and J by 0 bases, and 10 bases separated the two germline ends. Germline assignment: CDR1 SEHNR and CDR2 FQNEAQ (reference sequence). In nucleotides, the CDR3 is TGTGCCAGCGAGGTTGTCGCAACTAATGAAAAACTGTTTTTT. It translates to CASEVVATNEKLFF. The variable domain in full, with the rest retrieved from reference TRBV7-9 and TRBJ1-4, is DTGVSQNPRHKITKRGQNVTFRCDPISEHNRLYWYRQTLGQGPEFLTYFQNEAQLEKSRLLSDRFSAERPKGSFSTLEIQRTEQGDSAMYLCASEVVATNEKLFFGSGTQLSVL.

The V gene is TRBV5-1, the J gene TRBJ2-3; D possibly corresponds to TRBD1 (5 bases). Trimming took off 0 bases at V and 3 bases at J, with 14 bases between the two ends. The CDR3 contains 16 residues. CDR1 SGHRS and CDR2 YFSETQ come from the germline V gene. The CDR3 here is CASSLGSTAGTDTQYF. CDR3 in DNA: TGCGCCAGCAGCTTGGGCTCCACCGCAGGGACAGATACGCAGTATTTT.

CDR3 loop: CASSLGGTDGYTF. In nucleotides, the CDR3 is TGTGCCAGCAGCTTAGGGGGGACAGATGGCTACACCTTC. The gene calls are TRBV7-9 and TRBJ1-2, with TRBD1 matching 7 bases. Germline CDR1 SEHNR, CDR2 FQNEAQ (reference sequence). Unmatched junction bases numbered 2, after V lost 1 base and J lost 6 bases. The CDR3 runs to 13 residues.

The chain carries TRBV7-2 and TRBJ2-5; possible D gene TRBD2, 5 bases. This CDR3 region has 15 residues. Germline lookup yields CDR1 SGHTA and CDR2 FQGNSA. V was trimmed by 0 bases and J by 4 bases, leaving 12 bases between them. CDR3 sequence (DNA): TGTGCCAGCAGCTTAGCCTCTACGGGGTTAGAGACCCAGTACTTC. Amino acids: CASSLASTGLETQYF.

The rearrangement links TRBV11-3 to TRBJ2-7, with 7 positions matching TRBD1. Germline assignment: CDR1 SGHNT and CDR2 YENEEA. The CDR3 has 15 amino acids. Unmatched junction bases numbered 10, after V lost 3 bases and J lost 5 bases. The CDR3: CASSLQGEYQNEQYF. In nucleotides, the CDR3 is TGTGCCAGCAGCTTGCAGGGGGAATATCAGAACGAGCAGTACTTC.

The chain links TRBV5-6 to TRBJ1-2, with TRBD1 matching over 11 bases. The germline gives CDR1 SGHDT, CDR2 YYEEEE. The CDR3 runs to 15 residues. With V trimmed by 0 bases and J by 8 bases, 6 bases remained unmatched. CDR3 DNA: TGTGCCAGCAGCTTGGGGACAGGGGGCACGGGAGGCTACACCTTC. Amino acid sequence: CASSLGTGGTGGYTF.

The chain is built from TRBV7-9 and TRBJ2-5; 8 positions match TRBD1. Per the germline V gene, CDR1 is SEHNR and CDR2 is FQNEAQ (reference sequence). The V segment lost 5 bases and the J segment 5 bases; nucleotides outside the gene matches: 7. CDR3 length: 14 residues. The CDR3 nucleotides are TGTGCCAGCAGCCCGACAGGGGCAGGGGAGACCCAGTACTTC. Translated: CASSPTGAGETQYF.